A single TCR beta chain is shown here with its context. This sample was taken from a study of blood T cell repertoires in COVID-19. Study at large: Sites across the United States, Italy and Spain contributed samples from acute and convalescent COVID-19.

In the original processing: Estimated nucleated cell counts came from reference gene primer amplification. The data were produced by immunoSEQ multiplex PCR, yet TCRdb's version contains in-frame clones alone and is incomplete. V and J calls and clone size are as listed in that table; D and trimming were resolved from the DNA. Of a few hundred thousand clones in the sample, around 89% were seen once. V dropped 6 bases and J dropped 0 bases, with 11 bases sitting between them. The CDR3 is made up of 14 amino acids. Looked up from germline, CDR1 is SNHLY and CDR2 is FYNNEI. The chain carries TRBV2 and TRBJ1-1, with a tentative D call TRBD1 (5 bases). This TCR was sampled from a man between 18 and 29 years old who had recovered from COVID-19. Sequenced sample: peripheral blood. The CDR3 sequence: CASSGGGVNTEAFF. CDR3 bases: TGTGCCAGCAGCGGGGGAGGGGTGAACACTGAAGCTTTCTTT.